This T cell receptor beta chain was identified in a study of STAT3 mutations in large granular lymphocyte leukemia. Across the whole study: More than half of T-LGLL patients received immunosuppressive therapy.

Trimming took 5 bases from V and 9 from J; bases not matched to a gene: 6. CDR3 length: 13 amino acids. The germline V gene has CDR1 MNHNS and CDR2 SASEGT. Around 40,000 productive templates were obtained per sample on average. Some clones are missing from TCRdb's copy, which holds only in-frame ones; the method was immunoSEQ multiplex PCR. The profile shows about 42,000 clones, about 81% of them singletons. On this clone: What it binds is unknown.

Study results and caveats: Every T-LGLL patient had at least one immunodominant TCRbeta clonotype. Differing intervals and regimens complicate linking therapy response to clone burden. Suggested: STAT3 mutation was not the ancestral event for these clonal expansions.

The sequencing sample was made of PBMCs. This chain joins TRBV6-1 and TRBJ1-5; 8 nucleotides match TRBD1. The receptor was isolated from a human donor with T large granular lymphocyte leukemia. Some clones in this sample may be carry-over from other donors' samples. The CDR3 DNA reads as TGTGCCAGCAGTTCGGACAGGGAATGGCCCCAGCATTTT. It yields the protein CASSSDREWPQHF.